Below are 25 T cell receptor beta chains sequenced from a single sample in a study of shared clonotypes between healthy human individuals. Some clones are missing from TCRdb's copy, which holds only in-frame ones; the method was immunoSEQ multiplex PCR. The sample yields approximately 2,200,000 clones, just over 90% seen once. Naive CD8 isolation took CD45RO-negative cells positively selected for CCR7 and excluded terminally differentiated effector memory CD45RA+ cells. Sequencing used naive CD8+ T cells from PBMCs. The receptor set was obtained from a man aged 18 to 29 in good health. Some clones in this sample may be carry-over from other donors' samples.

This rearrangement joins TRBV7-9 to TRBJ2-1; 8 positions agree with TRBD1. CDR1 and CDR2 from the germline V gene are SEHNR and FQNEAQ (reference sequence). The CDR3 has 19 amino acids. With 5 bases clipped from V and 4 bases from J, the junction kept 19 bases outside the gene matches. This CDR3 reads CASSGRTGISHRLYNEQFF. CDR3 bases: TGTGCCAGCAGCGGACGGACAGGGATCAGCCACCGGTTATACAATGAGCAGTTCTTC. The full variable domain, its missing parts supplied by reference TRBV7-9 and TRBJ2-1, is DTGVSQNPRHKITKRGQNVTFRCDPISEHNRLYWYRQTLGQGPEFLTYFQNEAQLEKSRLLSDRFSAERPKGSFSTLEIQRTEQGDSAMYLCASSGRTGISHRLYNEQFFGPGTRLTVL.

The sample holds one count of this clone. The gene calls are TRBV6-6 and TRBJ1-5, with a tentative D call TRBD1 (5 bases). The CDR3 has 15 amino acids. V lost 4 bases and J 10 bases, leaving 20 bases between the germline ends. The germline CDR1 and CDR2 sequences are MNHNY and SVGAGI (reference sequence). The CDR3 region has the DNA TGTGCCAGCAGTTCCCCAGGGTTTACCTACAACCCCCAGCATTTT. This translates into CASSSPGFTYNPQHF.

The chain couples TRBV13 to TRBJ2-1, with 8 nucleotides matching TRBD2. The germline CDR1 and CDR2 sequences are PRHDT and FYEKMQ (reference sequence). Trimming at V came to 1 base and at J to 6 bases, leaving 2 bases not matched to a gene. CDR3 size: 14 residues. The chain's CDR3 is CASSLEGTSNEQFF. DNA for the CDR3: TGTGCCAGCAGCTTAGAAGGGACTAGCAATGAGCAGTTCTTC.

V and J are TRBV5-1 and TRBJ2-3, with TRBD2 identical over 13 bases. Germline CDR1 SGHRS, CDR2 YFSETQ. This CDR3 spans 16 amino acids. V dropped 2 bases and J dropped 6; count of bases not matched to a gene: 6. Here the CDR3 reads CASSFVTSGRVDTQYF. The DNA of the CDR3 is TGCGCCAGCAGCTTTGTTACTAGCGGGAGGGTGGATACGCAGTATTTT.

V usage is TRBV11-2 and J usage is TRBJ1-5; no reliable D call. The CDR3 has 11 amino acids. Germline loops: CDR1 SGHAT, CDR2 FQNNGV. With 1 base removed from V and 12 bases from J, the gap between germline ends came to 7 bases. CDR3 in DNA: TGTGCCAGCAGCTTAGGCGGGGACCAGCATTTT. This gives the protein CASSLGGDQHF.

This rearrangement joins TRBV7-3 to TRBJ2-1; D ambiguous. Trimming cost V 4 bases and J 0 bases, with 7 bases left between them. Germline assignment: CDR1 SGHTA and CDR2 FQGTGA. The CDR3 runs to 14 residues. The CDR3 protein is CASSSIGSYNEQFF. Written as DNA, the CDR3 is TGTGCCAGCAGCTCCATAGGCTCCTACAATGAGCAGTTCTTC.

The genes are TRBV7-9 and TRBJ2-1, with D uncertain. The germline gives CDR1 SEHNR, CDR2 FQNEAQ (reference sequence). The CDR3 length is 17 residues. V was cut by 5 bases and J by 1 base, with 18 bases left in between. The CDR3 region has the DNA TGTGCCAGCAGCGCTCTGAGGTCTACCCCATCCTACAATGAGCAGTTCTTC. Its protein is CASSALRSTPSYNEQFF.

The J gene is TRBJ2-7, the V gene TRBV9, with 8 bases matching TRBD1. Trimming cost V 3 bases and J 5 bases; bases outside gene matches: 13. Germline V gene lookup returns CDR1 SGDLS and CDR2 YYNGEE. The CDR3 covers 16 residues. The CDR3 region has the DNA TGTGCCAGCAGCGCCGCATCAGGGGGCTCCCCCCACGAGCAGTACTTC. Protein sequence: CASSAASGGSPHEQYF.

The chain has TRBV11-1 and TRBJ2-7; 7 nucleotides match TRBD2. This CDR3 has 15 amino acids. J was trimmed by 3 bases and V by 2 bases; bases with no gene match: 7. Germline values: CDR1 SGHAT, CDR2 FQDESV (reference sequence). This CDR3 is CASSLMSASGYEQYF. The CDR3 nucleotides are TGTGCCAGCAGCTTAATGTCCGCTAGCGGCTACGAGCAGTACTTC. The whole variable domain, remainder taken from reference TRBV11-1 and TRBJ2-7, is EAEVAQSPRYKITEKSQAVAFWCDPISGHATLYWYRQILGQGPELLVQFQDESVVDDSQLPKDRFSAERLKGVDSTLKIQPAELGDSAMYLCASSLMSASGYEQYFGPGTRLTVT.

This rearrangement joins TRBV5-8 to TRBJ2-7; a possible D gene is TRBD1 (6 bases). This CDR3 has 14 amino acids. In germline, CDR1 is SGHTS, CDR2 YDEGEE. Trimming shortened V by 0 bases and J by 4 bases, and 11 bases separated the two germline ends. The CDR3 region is CASSLATGLYEQYF. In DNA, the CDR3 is TGTGCCAGCAGCTTGGCGACAGGTTTGTACGAGCAGTACTTC.

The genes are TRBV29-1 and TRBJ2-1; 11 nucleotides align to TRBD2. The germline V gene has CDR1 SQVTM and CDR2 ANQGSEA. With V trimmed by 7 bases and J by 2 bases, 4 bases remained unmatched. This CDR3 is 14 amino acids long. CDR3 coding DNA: TGCAGCGCGCTTAGCGGGAGGGCCTACAATGAGCAGTTCTTC. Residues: CSALSGRAYNEQFF.

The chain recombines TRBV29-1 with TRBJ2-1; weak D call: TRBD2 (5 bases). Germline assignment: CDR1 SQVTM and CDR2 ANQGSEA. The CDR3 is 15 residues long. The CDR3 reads CITGGGPSSYNEQFF. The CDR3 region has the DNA TGCATTACTGGTGGCGGGCCGAGCTCCTACAATGAGCAGTTCTTC.

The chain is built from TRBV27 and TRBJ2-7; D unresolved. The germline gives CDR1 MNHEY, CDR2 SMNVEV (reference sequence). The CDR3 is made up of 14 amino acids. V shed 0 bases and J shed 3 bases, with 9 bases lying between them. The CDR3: CASSLSRVFYEQYF. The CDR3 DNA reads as TGTGCCAGCAGTTTATCCCGGGTCTTCTACGAGCAGTACTTC.

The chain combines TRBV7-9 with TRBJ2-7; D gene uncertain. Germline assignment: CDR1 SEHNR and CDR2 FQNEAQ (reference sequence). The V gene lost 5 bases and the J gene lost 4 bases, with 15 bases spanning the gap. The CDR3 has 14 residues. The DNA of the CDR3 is TGTGCCAGCAGCCCGACGGATCATACTTACGAGCAGTACTTC. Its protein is CASSPTDHTYEQYF.

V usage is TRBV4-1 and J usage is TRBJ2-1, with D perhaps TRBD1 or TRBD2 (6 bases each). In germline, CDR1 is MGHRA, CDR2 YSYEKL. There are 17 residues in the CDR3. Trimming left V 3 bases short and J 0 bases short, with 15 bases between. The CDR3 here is CASSQLGGRLSYNEQFF. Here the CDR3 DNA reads TGCGCCAGCAGCCAGCTAGGGGGGAGGCTCTCCTACAATGAGCAGTTCTTC.

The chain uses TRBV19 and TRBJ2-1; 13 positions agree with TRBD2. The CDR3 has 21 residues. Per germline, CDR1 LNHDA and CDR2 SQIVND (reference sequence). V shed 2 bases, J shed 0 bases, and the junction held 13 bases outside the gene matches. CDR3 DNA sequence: TGTGCCAGTAGTATAAGCCCACTAGCGGGAGGGCCTGGGTACTCCTACAATGAGCAGTTCTTC. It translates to CASSISPLAGGPGYSYNEQFF.

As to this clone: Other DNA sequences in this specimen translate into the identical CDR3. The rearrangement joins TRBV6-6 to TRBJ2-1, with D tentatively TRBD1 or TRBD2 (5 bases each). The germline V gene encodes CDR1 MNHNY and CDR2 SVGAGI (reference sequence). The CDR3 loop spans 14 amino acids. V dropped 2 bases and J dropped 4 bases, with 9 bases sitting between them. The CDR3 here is CASSYGTSYNEQFF. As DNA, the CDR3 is TGTGCCAGCAGTTACGGGACGAGTTACAATGAGCAGTTCTTC.

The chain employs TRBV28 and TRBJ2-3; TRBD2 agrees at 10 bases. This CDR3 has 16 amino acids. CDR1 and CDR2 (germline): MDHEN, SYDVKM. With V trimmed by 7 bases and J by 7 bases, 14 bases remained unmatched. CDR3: CASTLNPAGGLYTQYF. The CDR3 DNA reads TGTGCCAGCACCCTCAATCCAGCGGGAGGGTTATATACGCAGTATTTT.

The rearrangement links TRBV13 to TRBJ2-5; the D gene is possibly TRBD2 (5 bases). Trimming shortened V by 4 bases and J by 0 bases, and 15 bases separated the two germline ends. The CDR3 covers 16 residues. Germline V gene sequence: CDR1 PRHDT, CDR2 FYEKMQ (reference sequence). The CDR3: CASSSPGNQYQETQYF. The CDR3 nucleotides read TGTGCCAGCAGCTCTCCGGGAAACCAATACCAAGAGACCCAGTACTTC.

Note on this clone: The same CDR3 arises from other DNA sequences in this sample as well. DNA of the CDR3: TGTGCCAGTAGTACCAGGACTCGTGGGGAGACCCAGTACTTC. Amino acids: CASSTRTRGETQYF. V gene TRBV19 combines with J gene TRBJ2-5; tentative D call: TRBD2 (5 bases). Trimming left V 4 bases short and J 5 bases short, with 14 bases between. Looked up from germline, CDR1 is LNHDA and CDR2 is SQIVND (reference sequence). The CDR3 runs 14 residues.

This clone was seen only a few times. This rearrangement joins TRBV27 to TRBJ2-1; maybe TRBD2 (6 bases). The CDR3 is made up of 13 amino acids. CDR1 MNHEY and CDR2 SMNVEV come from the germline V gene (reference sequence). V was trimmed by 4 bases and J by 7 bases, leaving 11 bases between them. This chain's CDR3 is CASSYGGVNEQFF. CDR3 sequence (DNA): TGTGCCAGCAGTTACGGCGGGGTTAATGAGCAGTTCTTC.

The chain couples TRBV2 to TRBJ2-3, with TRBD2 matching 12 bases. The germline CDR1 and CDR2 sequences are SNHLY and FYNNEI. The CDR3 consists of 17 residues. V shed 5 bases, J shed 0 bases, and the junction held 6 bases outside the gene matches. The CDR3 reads CASSLGLAGSSTDTQYF. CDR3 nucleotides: TGTGCCAGCAGTCTCGGACTAGCGGGGTCTAGCACAGATACGCAGTATTTT.

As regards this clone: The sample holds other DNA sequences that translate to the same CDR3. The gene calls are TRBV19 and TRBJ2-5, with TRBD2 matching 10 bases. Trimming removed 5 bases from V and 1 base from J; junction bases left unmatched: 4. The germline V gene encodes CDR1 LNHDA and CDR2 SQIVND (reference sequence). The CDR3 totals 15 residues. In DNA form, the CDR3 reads TGTGCCAGTAGTCCCCGGACTAGCGGCCAAGAGACCCAGTACTTC. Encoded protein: CASSPRTSGQETQYF.

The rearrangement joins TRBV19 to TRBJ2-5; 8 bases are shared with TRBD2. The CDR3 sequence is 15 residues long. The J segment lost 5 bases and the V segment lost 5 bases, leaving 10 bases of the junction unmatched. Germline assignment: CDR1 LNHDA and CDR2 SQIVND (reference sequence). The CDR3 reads CASSFLAGLGETQYF. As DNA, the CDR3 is TGTGCCAGTAGTTTCCTAGCGGGTCTGGGGGAGACCCAGTACTTC.

The chain's CDR3 is CASSYSGGQFF. In nucleotides, the CDR3 is TGTGCCAGCAGTTACTCCGGGGGGCAGTTCTTC. The chain uses TRBV6-5 and TRBJ2-1; tentatively, D is TRBD2 (6 bases). Germline V gene sequence: CDR1 MNHEY, CDR2 SVGAGI. The CDR3 sequence is 11 residues long. Trimming cost V 0 bases and J 12 bases, with 6 bases left between them.